What follows is one T cell receptor beta chain and its context. The data stem from a study of blood T cell repertoires in COVID-19. Study-wide context: Samples of COVID-19 (acute and convalescent) were obtained from the United States, Italy and Spain. Nucleic acid was either cDNA or gDNA, and it came from T cells, B-cell-depleted T cells, or PBMCs.

Germline values: CDR1 MNHEY, CDR2 SVGEGT. The CDR3 totals 14 residues. The V end lost 0 bases, the J end lost 7 bases, and 10 bases lay between the germline ends. Per the authors' pipeline: Quantification of nucleated cells was approximated via reference gene primer amplification. The data were produced by immunoSEQ multiplex PCR, yet TCRdb's version contains in-frame clones alone and is incomplete. V, J and clone size are taken as reported in that table, and D and trimming were inferred from the DNA itself. The profile covers roughly 46,000 clones, with about four fifths appearing a single time and about 10% taken by the ten largest.

The chain carries TRBV6-2 or TRBV6-3 and TRBJ1-5; D is undetermined. This sequence was found in a man between 60 and 75 years old with acute or convalescent COVID-19. The sample consisted of peripheral blood. The CDR3 DNA is TGTGCCAGCAGTTACTCGATGAGGTTGCAGCCCCAGCATTTT. Amino acid sequence: CASSYSMRLQPQHF.